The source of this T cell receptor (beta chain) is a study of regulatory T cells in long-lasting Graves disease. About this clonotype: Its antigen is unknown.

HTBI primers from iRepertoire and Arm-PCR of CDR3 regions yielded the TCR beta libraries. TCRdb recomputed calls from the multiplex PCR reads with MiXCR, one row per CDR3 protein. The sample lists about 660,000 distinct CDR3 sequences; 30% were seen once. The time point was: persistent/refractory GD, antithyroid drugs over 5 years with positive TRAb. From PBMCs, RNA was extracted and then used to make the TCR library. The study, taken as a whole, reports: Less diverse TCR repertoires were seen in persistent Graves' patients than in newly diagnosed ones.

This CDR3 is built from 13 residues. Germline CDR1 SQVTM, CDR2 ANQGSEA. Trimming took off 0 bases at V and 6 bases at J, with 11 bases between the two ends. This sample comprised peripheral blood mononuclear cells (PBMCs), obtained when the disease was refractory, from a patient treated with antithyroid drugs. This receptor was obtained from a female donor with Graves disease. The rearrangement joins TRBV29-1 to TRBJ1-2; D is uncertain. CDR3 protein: CSVEDPSPHGYTF. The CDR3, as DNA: TGCAGCGTTGAAGACCCCAGCCCCCATGGCTACACCTTC.